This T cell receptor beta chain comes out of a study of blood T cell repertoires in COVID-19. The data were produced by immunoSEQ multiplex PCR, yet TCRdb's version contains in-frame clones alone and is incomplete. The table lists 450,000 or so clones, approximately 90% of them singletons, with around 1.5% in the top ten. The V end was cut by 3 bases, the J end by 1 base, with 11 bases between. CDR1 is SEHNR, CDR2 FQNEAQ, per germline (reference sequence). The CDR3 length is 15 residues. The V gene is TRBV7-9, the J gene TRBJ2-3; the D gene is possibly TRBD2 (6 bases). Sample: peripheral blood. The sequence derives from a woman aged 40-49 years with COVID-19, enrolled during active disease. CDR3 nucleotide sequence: TGTGCCAGCAGCTTGAGTAGCGGAGGCACAGATACGCAGTATTTT. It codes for CASSLSSGGTDTQYF. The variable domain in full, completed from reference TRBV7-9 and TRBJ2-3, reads DTGVSQNPRHKITKRGQNVTFRCDPISEHNRLYWYRQTLGQGPEFLTYFQNEAQLEKSRLLSDRFSAERPKGSFSTLEIQRTEQGDSAMYLCASSLSSGGTDTQYFGPGTRLTVL.